One and the same sample provided the 13 T cell receptor beta chains below, sequenced in a study of blood T cell repertoires in COVID-19. Assay: immunoSEQ multiplex PCR; the TCRdb copy retains only in-frame clones and omits some. Altogether roughly 120,000 clones are present, 70% to 80% being singletons, with the ten largest covering 2.5%. The source material was peripheral blood. The source of these receptors is a man aged 50 to 60 with acute or convalescent COVID-19.

The rearrangement links TRBV30 to TRBJ2-1; D not certain. Trimming took off 2 bases at V and 4 bases at J, with 6 bases between the two ends. The CDR3 length is 12 residues. Germline V gene data show CDR1 as GTSNPN and CDR2 as SVGIG (reference sequence). CDR3 residues: CAWSHSYNEQFF. The CDR3 bases are TGTGCCTGGAGTCACAGTTACAATGAGCAGTTCTTC. The full variable domain, completed using reference TRBV30 and TRBJ2-1, is SQTIHQWPATLVQPVGSPLSLECTVEGTSNPNLYWYRQAAGRGLQLLFYSVGIGQISSEVPQNLSASRPQDRQFILSSKKLLLSDSGFYLCAWSHSYNEQFFGPGTRLTVL.

This chain links TRBV10-3 with TRBJ2-1; TRBD2 aligns across 11 bases. Looked up from germline, CDR1 is ENHRY and CDR2 is SYGVKD. Germline trimming cut 7 bases from V and 8 bases from J; bases unmatched to any gene: 4. The CDR3 totals 13 residues. The CDR3: CAITGTSGDEQFF. The DNA for the CDR3 is TGTGCCATCACCGGGACTAGCGGCGATGAGCAGTTCTTC.

This clone has only a few counts. The V and J genes are TRBV5-1 and TRBJ1-1; perhaps TRBD1 as D (5 bases). CDR1 is SGHRS, CDR2 YFSETQ, per germline. V lost 0 bases and J lost 3, with 12 bases in between. The CDR3 has 15 residues. The CDR3, as DNA: TGCGCCAGCAGCTTGGCCGGACTAGGGGACACTGAAGCTTTCTTT. This sequence encodes CASSLAGLGDTEAFF.

V is TRBV9 and J is TRBJ1-2, with TRBD1 as a possible D gene (6 bases). The V and J ends lost 0 bases and 7 bases respectively, with 7 bases between them. Germline CDR1 is SGDLS and CDR2 is YYNGEE. CDR3 length: 12 amino acids. CDR3: CASSVEGGGYTF. CDR3 DNA: TGTGCCAGCAGCGTAGAAGGGGGTGGCTACACCTTC.

This chain uses TRBV14 with TRBJ2-1, with 7 bases identical to TRBD2. CDR3 length: 15 amino acids. J lost 6 bases, V lost 1 base, and 6 bases had no gene match. The V gene's germline CDR1 is SGHDN and CDR2 FVKESK. The CDR3 loop reads CASSQGGSGLNEQFF. CDR3 coding DNA: TGTGCCAGCAGCCAAGGCGGGAGCGGCCTCAATGAGCAGTTCTTC. The full variable domain, completed using reference TRBV14 and TRBJ2-1, is EAGVTQFPSHSVIEKGQTVTLRCDPISGHDNLYWYRRVMGKEIKFLLHFVKESKQDESGMPNNRFLAERTGGTYSTLKVQPAELEDSGVYFCASSQGGSGLNEQFFGPGTRLTVL.

This chain links TRBV19 with TRBJ2-6, with TRBD1 matching over 12 bases. Losses at the gene ends were 6 bases for V and 3 bases for J; bases not matched to a gene: 6. This CDR3 contains 17 residues. Germline loops: CDR1 LNHDA, CDR2 SQIVND (reference sequence). The CDR3 nucleotides read TGTGCCAGTAGCCCCGGGACAGGGGGCGGTGGGGCCAACGTCCTGACTTTC. It encodes CASSPGTGGGGANVLTF.

The chain employs TRBV19 and TRBJ2-7, with TRBD2 matching over 8 bases. Looked up from germline, CDR1 is LNHDA and CDR2 is SQIVND (reference sequence). This CDR3 has 15 residues. V lost 3 bases, J lost 5 bases, and 9 bases stayed unmatched. Here the CDR3 DNA reads TGTGCCAGTAGTATCGGCGGTAGCGGGGATCACGAGCAGTACTTC. This sequence encodes CASSIGGSGDHEQYF.

This clone turned up a few times. This chain links TRBV7-8 with TRBJ2-1; 12 bases line up with TRBD1. The germline V gene has CDR1 SGHVS and CDR2 FQNEAQ. The CDR3 is 20 residues long. Trimming cost V 0 bases and J 7 bases; bases outside gene matches: 16. The DNA for the CDR3 is TGTGCCAGCAGCTTAGCAGAGGGACAGGGGGCGAGACTGGGTAGAAATGAGCAGTTCTTC. Its translation: CASSLAEGQGARLGRNEQFF.

The chain links TRBV6-4 to TRBJ2-7, with D possibly matching TRBD2 (6 bases). V was shortened by 3 bases and J by 2 bases, with 14 bases between the two germline ends. From germline, CDR1 is MRHNA and CDR2 SNTAGT. This CDR3 spans 15 amino acids. CDR3 protein: CASSESAGTPYEQYF. The CDR3 bases are TGTGCCAGCAGTGAATCGGCGGGGACCCCCTACGAGCAGTACTTC.

The chain carries TRBV11-2 and TRBJ1-1; no definite D call. The CDR3 totals 13 residues. Trimming left V 0 bases short and J 9 bases short, with 11 bases between. Germline CDR1 is SGHAT and CDR2 is FQNNGV. CDR3 nucleotide sequence: TGTGCCAGCAGCTTAGATCGGAACAGCCAAGCTTTCTTT. Protein sequence: CASSLDRNSQAFF.

This chain connects TRBV4-1 to TRBJ2-6; D is unresolved. Germline CDR1 reads MGHRA; CDR2 reads YSYEKL. Trimming took 4 bases from V and 1 from J, leaving 8 bases between them. The CDR3 sequence is 15 residues long. This CDR3 is CASSLPESGANVLTF. The CDR3 DNA is TGCGCCAGCAGCCTCCCGGAGTCTGGGGCCAACGTCCTGACTTTC.

The CDR3 reads CASSPGLEGASYEQYF. The CDR3, as DNA: TGTGCCAGCAGCCCGGGGTTGGAGGGGGCTTCCTACGAGCAGTACTTC. The rearrangement links TRBV7-9 to TRBJ2-7; D is possibly TRBD1 (7 bases). The CDR3 is 16 amino acids. V was pared by 5 bases and J by 1 base, with 18 bases between. Germline CDR1 and CDR2: SEHNR and FQNEAQ (reference sequence).

The gene calls are TRBV5-8 and TRBJ2-3; 10 bases agree with TRBD1. This CDR3 is built from 15 residues. The V gene end was trimmed by 4 bases and the J gene end by 5 bases; junction bases not matched to a gene: 7. The V gene's germline CDR1 is SGHTS and CDR2 YDEGEE. In DNA, the CDR3 is TGTGCCAGCAGCACGGGACAGGGGCTTCTAGATACGCAGTATTTT. It translates to CASSTGQGLLDTQYF.